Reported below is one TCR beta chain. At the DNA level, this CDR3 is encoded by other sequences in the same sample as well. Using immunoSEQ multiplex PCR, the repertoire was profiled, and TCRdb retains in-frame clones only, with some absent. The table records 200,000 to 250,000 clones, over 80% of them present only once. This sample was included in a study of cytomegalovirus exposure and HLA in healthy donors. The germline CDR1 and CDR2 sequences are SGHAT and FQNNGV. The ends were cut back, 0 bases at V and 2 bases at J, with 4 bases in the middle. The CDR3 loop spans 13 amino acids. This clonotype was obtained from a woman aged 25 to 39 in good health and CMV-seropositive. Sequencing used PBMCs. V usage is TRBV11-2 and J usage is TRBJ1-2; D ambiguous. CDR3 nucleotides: TGTGCCAGCAGCTTAGACAGGAACTATGGCTACACCTTC. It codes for CASSLDRNYGYTF.